The 23 T cell receptor beta chains listed next were all sequenced from one sample in a study of OX40 agonist ivuxolimab in advanced cancers. Libraries were prepared by immunoSEQ multiplex PCR; TCRdb keeps only in-frame clonotypes and omits some of them. Seen here are over 45,000 clones, less than 90% observed once, and the top ten hold roughly 0.6%. The input for sequencing was CD4+ or CD8+ T cells sorted from blood, taken in a trial of the OX40 agonist ivuxolimab. Source of these receptors: an adult with an advanced solid tumor such as melanoma, head and neck, liver or kidney cancer.

The gene calls are TRBV28 and TRBJ2-4; TRBD1 aligns across 9 bases. The V gene's germline CDR1 is MDHEN and CDR2 SYDVKM. V lost 2 bases to trimming and J lost 5 bases; unmatched junction nucleotides: 4. The CDR3 is 15 residues long. The CDR3 loop is CASSLRGTGQNIQYF. For the CDR3, the DNA is TGTGCCAGCAGTTTAAGAGGGACAGGGCAAAACATTCAGTACTTC.

V is TRBV28 and J is TRBJ1-1; D unresolved. The germline V gene has CDR1 MDHEN and CDR2 SYDVKM. CDR3 size: 13 residues. V lost 7 bases, J lost 0 bases, and 9 bases lay in between. The CDR3 sequence is CASMSYLNTEAFF. In DNA, the CDR3 is TGTGCCAGCATGAGTTATCTGAACACTGAAGCTTTCTTT.

This clone has a handful of counts. The chain has TRBV4-1 and TRBJ2-5, with TRBD1 identical over 8 bases. Looked up from germline, CDR1 is MGHRA and CDR2 is YSYEKL. The CDR3 is 15 amino acids. Unmatched junction bases numbered 5, after V lost 0 bases and J lost 5 bases. The CDR3 coding sequence is TGCGCCAGCAGCCAAGACGGGACAGGAGGGGAGACCCAGTACTTC. This translates into CASSQDGTGGETQYF.

J is TRBJ1-1 and V is TRBV5-1; 7 positions match TRBD1. This CDR3 is 13 amino acids long. Germline V gene sequence: CDR1 SGHRS, CDR2 YFSETQ. With V trimmed by 4 bases and J by 7 bases, 7 bases remained unmatched. CDR3 loop: CASSAGQTFEAFF. The CDR3 DNA reads TGCGCCAGCAGCGCGGGACAGACTTTTGAAGCTTTCTTT.

The CDR3 sequence: CASSPWVSEGGTEAFF. CDR3 nucleotides: TGTGCCAGCTCACCATGGGTATCGGAGGGAGGGACTGAAGCTTTCTTT. V gene TRBV18 combines with J gene TRBJ1-1; D is ambiguous. The germline V and J ends were trimmed by 2 bases and 5 bases, with 18 bases remaining between them. The germline V gene encodes CDR1 KGHSH and CDR2 LQKENI. The CDR3 runs 16 residues. The variable domain in full, completed from reference TRBV18 and TRBJ1-1, reads NAGVMQNPRHLVRRRGQEARLRCSPMKGHSHVYWYRQLPEEGLKFMVYLQKENIIDESGMPKERFSAEFPKEGPSILRIQQVVRGDSAAYFCASSPWVSEGGTEAFFGQGTRLTVV.

V usage is TRBV10-3 and J usage is TRBJ1-3; 10 bases match TRBD1. CDR3 size: 17 residues. CDR1 and CDR2 from the germline V gene are ENHRY and SYGVKD. The J segment lost 2 bases and the V segment lost 4 bases, leaving 8 bases of the junction unmatched. In nucleotides, the CDR3 is TGTGCCATCAGTGCTCCGCGACAGGGGGCGGCTGGAAACACCATATATTTT. Its protein product is CAISAPRQGAAGNTIYF.

V usage is TRBV19 and J usage is TRBJ1-2, with D possibly being TRBD1 (6 bases). This CDR3 comprises 15 residues. With 7 bases removed from V and 2 bases from J, the gap between germline ends came to 17 bases. The germline CDR1 and CDR2 sequences are LNHDA and SQIVND (reference sequence). The CDR3 loop reads CASTEGGVRNYGYTF. CDR3 coding DNA: TGTGCCAGTACCGAGGGGGGCGTGAGGAACTATGGCTACACCTTC. The full variable domain, with the rest looked up from reference TRBV19 and TRBJ1-2, is DGGITQSPKYLFRKEGQNVTLSCEQNLNHDAMYWYRQDPGQGLRLIYYSQIVNDFQKGDIAEGYSVSREKKESFPLTVTSAQKNPTAFYLCASTEGGVRNYGYTFGSGTRLTVV.

The chain carries TRBV5-8 and TRBJ1-5; D uncertain. V gave up 3 bases and J gave up 5 bases, with 15 bases separating them. The germline V gene has CDR1 SGHTS and CDR2 YDEGEE. The CDR3 is 15 amino acids. CDR3 sequence reads: CASSSPRFGDQPQHF. CDR3 DNA: TGTGCCAGCAGCTCTCCGAGGTTCGGGGATCAGCCCCAGCATTTT.

This clone was recorded once. V and J are TRBV10-3 and TRBJ2-3; D is uncertain. Germline CDR1 ENHRY, CDR2 SYGVKD. The CDR3 runs to 14 residues. V was trimmed by 3 bases and J by 0 bases, leaving 7 bases between them. The CDR3 nucleotides read TGTGCCATCAGTGAATTTGTGAGCACAGATACGCAGTATTTT. It encodes CAISEFVSTDTQYF.

V and J are TRBV19 and TRBJ1-6; weak D call: TRBD1 (5 bases). V lost 7 bases, J lost 4 bases, and 8 bases lay in between. The CDR3 contains 13 residues. The germline gives CDR1 LNHDA, CDR2 SQIVND (reference sequence). The CDR3 loop reads CASNEGYNSPLHF. The CDR3 bases are TGTGCCAGTAATGAGGGGTATAATTCACCCCTCCACTTT.

The chain links TRBV2 to TRBJ1-2; D may be TRBD1 (6 bases). CDR3 length: 15 amino acids. V lost 6 bases and J 4 bases, leaving 18 bases between the germline ends. Germline CDR1 SNHLY, CDR2 FYNNEI. CDR3: CASSPSTGYRYGYTF. CDR3 coding DNA: TGTGCCAGCAGCCCGTCCACAGGGTACCGCTATGGCTACACCTTC.

This chain joins TRBV6-5 and TRBJ1-4; D call uncertain. Germline assignment: CDR1 MNHEY and CDR2 SVGAGI. Between the trimmed V and J ends, which lost 2 bases and 3 bases, there was a span of 7 bases. This CDR3 contains 14 residues. CDR3 nucleotide sequence: TGTGCCAGCAGTTACCAACAGTCTAATGAAAAACTGTTTTTT. Translation: CASSYQQSNEKLFF.

This chain connects TRBV19 to TRBJ1-2; 7 bases match TRBD1. This CDR3 has 13 amino acids. From germline, CDR1 is LNHDA and CDR2 SQIVND (reference sequence). V shed 11 bases, J shed 5 bases, and the junction held 11 bases outside the gene matches. The CDR3: CAARGQGVYGYTF. In DNA form, the CDR3 reads TGTGCCGCCAGGGGCCAGGGGGTATATGGCTACACCTTC.

The chain recombines TRBV19 with TRBJ1-1; the match to TRBD1 covers 7 bases. Germline V gene lookup returns CDR1 LNHDA and CDR2 SQIVND (reference sequence). This CDR3 region has 15 residues. V dropped 4 bases and J dropped 4; count of bases not matched to a gene: 9. The CDR3 bases are TGTGCCAGTAGTAGACTGACAGGGAAGGGCACTGAAGCTTTCTTT. Translated, it gives CASSRLTGKGTEAFF.

CDR3 sequence reads: CASSPLRNNEQFF. CDR3 nucleotide sequence: TGTGCCAGCTCACCCCTACGGAACAATGAGCAGTTCTTC. The rearrangement uses TRBV18 and TRBJ2-1; D unresolved. Germline V gene sequence: CDR1 KGHSH, CDR2 LQKENI. The CDR3 runs to 13 residues. V lost 3 bases to trimming and J lost 5 bases, with 8 bases between them. Full variable domain (outside the CDR3, taken from reference TRBV18 and TRBJ2-1): NAGVMQNPRHLVRRRGQEARLRCSPMKGHSHVYWYRQLPEEGLKFMVYLQKENIIDESGMPKERFSAEFPKEGPSILRIQQVVRGDSAAYFCASSPLRNNEQFFGPGTRLTVL.

The CDR3 bases are TGTGCCAGCTCACCTACGTCTGGGGCTGGAAACACCATATATTTT. Translated, it gives CASSPTSGAGNTIYF. The chain combines TRBV18 with TRBJ1-3; D gene ambiguous. From germline, CDR1 is KGHSH and CDR2 LQKENI. V dropped 3 bases and J dropped 2 bases, with 11 bases sitting between them. The CDR3 runs to 15 residues. The variable domain in full, with the rest retrieved from reference TRBV18 and TRBJ1-3, is NAGVMQNPRHLVRRRGQEARLRCSPMKGHSHVYWYRQLPEEGLKFMVYLQKENIIDESGMPKERFSAEFPKEGPSILRIQQVVRGDSAAYFCASSPTSGAGNTIYFGEGSWLTVV.

The chain recombines TRBV30 with TRBJ2-7; TRBD1 aligns across 7 bases. The germline V gene encodes CDR1 GTSNPN and CDR2 SVGIG (reference sequence). CDR3 length equals 14 residues. The V and J ends lost 2 bases and 2 bases, in that order; junction bases with no gene match: 6. The CDR3 DNA sequence: TGTGCCTGGAGTCCCGGGACAGCAACCTACGAGCAGTACTTC. This gives the protein CAWSPGTATYEQYF.

This clone appeared a single time. The chain combines TRBV5-6 with TRBJ1-2; D is possibly TRBD1 (6 bases). Germline-derived CDR1 and CDR2 are SGHDT and YYEEEE. Deletions cut 5 bases from V and 0 bases from J, with 17 bases between. This CDR3 comprises 16 residues. CDR3 sequence reads: CASRSGVVLTNYGYTF. In nucleotides, the CDR3 is TGTGCCAGCAGGTCAGGGGTAGTGCTAACTAACTATGGCTACACCTTC.

The CDR3 loop reads CASSTGTDYGYTF. The CDR3 nucleotides are TGTGCCAGCAGTACCGGGACGGACTATGGCTACACCTTC. The chain couples TRBV27 to TRBJ1-2, with D tentatively TRBD1 (5 bases). Germline V lookup: CDR1 MNHEY, CDR2 SMNVEV (reference sequence). The CDR3 is 13 amino acids. Trimming removed 5 bases at V and 3 bases at J, with 10 bases between.

The chain uses TRBV7-3 and TRBJ2-1, with 12 bases fitting TRBD2. Germline lookup yields CDR1 SGHTA and CDR2 FQGTGA. This CDR3 is 16 amino acids long. J gave up 15 bases and V 1 base, and 13 bases lay outside the gene matches. The CDR3 coding sequence is TGTGCCAGCAGCTTAATACCGGGACTAGCGGGTGGTGGCCTGTTCTTC. Translating gives CASSLIPGLAGGGLFF.

The chain joins TRBV11-2 to TRBJ2-5, with 12 nucleotides matching TRBD2. The CDR3 extends over 16 amino acids. Germline CDR1 reads SGHAT; CDR2 reads FQNNGV. After removal of 4 bases from V and 5 bases from J, the junction contained 8 bases not matched to a gene. In nucleotides, the CDR3 is TGTGCCAGCAGCTCCGAGCTAGCGGGGGGGCGGGAGACCCAGTACTTC. This codes for CASSSELAGGRETQYF.

This clone occurred once. This chain links TRBV7-2 with TRBJ2-3; a possible D gene is TRBD1 (7 bases). Trimming removed 2 bases from V and 3 bases from J, with 9 bases in between. The CDR3 contains 14 residues. Germline-derived CDR1 and CDR2 are SGHTA and FQGNSA. CDR3 in DNA: TGTGCCAGCAGCTTACAGGGGGGAACAGATACGCAGTATTTT. Amino acid sequence: CASSLQGGTDTQYF.

This clone is a singleton in its sample. The chain uses TRBV5-1 and TRBJ2-7; 9 bases align to TRBD1. With V trimmed by 4 bases and J by 3 bases, 11 bases remained unmatched. CDR1 and CDR2 from the germline V gene are SGHRS and YFSETQ. This CDR3 contains 16 residues. The CDR3 reads CASSQGGTGILYEQYF. CDR3 coding DNA: TGCGCCAGCAGCCAGGGAGGGACAGGGATCCTCTACGAGCAGTACTTC.